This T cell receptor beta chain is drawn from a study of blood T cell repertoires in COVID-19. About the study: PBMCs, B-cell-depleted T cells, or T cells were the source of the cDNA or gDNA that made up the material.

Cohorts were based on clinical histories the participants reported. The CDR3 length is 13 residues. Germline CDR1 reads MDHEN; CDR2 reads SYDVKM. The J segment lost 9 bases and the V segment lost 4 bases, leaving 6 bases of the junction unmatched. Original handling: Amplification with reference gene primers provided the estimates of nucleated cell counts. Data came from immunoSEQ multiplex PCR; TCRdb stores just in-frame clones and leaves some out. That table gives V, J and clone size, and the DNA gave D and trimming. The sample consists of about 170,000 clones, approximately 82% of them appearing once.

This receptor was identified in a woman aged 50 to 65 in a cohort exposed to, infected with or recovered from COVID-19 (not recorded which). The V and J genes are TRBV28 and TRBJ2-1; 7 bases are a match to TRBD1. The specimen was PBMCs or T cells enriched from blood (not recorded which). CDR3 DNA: TGTGCCAGCAGTTCCACCAGGGACAGTGAGCAGTTCTTC. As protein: CASSSTRDSEQFF.